The clone carrying this TCR beta chain was detected only a few times. The V gene lost 3 bases and the J gene lost 2 bases, with 15 bases spanning the gap. This CDR3 spans 15 amino acids. Per the germline V gene, CDR1 is DFQATT and CDR2 is SNEGSKA (reference sequence). The record originates from a study of neurological immune-mediated disorders. Using its own MiXCR run on the 5' RACE reads, TCRdb lists one record per CDR3 protein. The table lists approximately 70,000 distinct CDR3 sequences, roughly 4.8% of them singletons. The J gene is TRBJ2-3, the V gene TRBV20-1; D ambiguous. This receptor was taken from a woman between 65 and 79 years old with multiple sclerosis. Source material: PBMCs. The chain's CDR3 is CSASMAEKITDTQYF. As DNA, the CDR3 is TGCAGTGCTAGTATGGCGGAGAAAATCACAGATACGCAGTATTTT.